This T cell receptor beta chain was obtained from a study of blood T cell repertoires in COVID-19. Assay used: immunoSEQ multiplex PCR; TCRdb lists only in-frame clones, some missing. The sample has about 300,000 clones, about 88% seen once. After removal of 5 bases from V and 5 bases from J, the junction contained 10 bases not matched to a gene. This CDR3 region has 16 residues. Germline loops: CDR1 SGHNT, CDR2 YENEEA. V is TRBV11-3 and J is TRBJ2-5; 11 nucleotides agree with TRBD2. The sequence derives from a human donor with COVID-19, enrolled during active disease. The donor label of this sample is uncertain. Sequencing used peripheral blood. The CDR3 protein is CASSRIGASGRETQYF. The CDR3 nucleotides read TGTGCCAGCAGCCGGATCGGGGCTAGCGGGAGGGAGACCCAGTACTTC.